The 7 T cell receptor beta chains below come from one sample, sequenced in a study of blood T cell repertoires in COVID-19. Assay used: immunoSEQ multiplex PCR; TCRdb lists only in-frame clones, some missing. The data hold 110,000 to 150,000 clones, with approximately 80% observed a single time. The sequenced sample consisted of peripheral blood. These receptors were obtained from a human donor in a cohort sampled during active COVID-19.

CDR3 sequence reads: CASSLMAGALEQYF. DNA for the CDR3: TGTGCCAGCAGCTTAATGGCAGGCGCCCTCGAGCAGTACTTC. The chain combines TRBV7-2 with TRBJ2-7; D not resolved. V was pared by 2 bases and J by 6 bases, with 14 bases between. Germline V gene data show CDR1 as SGHTA and CDR2 as FQGNSA. CDR3 length: 14 residues.

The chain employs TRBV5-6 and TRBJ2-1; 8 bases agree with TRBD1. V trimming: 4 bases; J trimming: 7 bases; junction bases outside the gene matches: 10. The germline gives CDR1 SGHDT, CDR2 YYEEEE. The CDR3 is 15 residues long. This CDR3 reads CASSKRTGYGNEQFF. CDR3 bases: TGTGCCAGCAGCAAACGGACAGGGTACGGGAATGAGCAGTTCTTC.

The CDR3 region is CASSQRLTNQYEQYF. The CDR3 coding sequence is TGTGCCAGCAGCCAGCGTTTGACAAACCAGTACGAGCAGTACTTC. V is TRBV4-2 and J is TRBJ2-7; D uncertain. The V and J ends lost 3 bases and 4 bases respectively, with 16 bases between them. CDR3 size: 15 residues. Germline V gene lookup returns CDR1 LGHNA and CDR2 YNFKEQ.

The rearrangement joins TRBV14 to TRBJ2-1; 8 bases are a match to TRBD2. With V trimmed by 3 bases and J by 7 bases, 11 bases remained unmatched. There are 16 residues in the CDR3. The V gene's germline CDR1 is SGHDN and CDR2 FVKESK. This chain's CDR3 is CASSHNGRALYNEQFF. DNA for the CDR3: TGTGCCAGCAGCCACAACGGGAGGGCCCTTTATAATGAGCAGTTCTTC.

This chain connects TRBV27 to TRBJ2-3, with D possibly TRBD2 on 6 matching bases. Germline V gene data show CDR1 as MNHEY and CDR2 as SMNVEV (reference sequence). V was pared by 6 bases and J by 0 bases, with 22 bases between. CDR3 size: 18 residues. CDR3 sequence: CASSLIPRWGVSTDTQYF. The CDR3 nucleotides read TGTGCCAGCAGCCTAATACCCCGGTGGGGGGTTAGCACAGATACGCAGTATTTT.

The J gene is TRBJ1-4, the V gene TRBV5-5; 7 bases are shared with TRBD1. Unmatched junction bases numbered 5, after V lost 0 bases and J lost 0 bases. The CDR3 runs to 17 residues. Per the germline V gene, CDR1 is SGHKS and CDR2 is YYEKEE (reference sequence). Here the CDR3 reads CASSLETGIATNEKLFF. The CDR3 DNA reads TGTGCCAGCAGCTTGGAGACAGGGATTGCAACTAATGAAAAACTGTTTTTT.

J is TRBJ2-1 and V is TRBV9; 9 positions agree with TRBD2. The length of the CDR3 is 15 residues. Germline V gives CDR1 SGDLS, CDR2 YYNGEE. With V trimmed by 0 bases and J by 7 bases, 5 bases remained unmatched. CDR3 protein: CASSVGLAGFNEQFF. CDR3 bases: TGTGCCAGCAGCGTAGGGCTAGCGGGGTTTAATGAGCAGTTCTTC. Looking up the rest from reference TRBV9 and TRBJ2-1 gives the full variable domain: DSGVTQTPKHLITATGQRVTLRCSPRSGDLSVYWYQQSLDQGLQFLIQYYNGEERAKGNILERFSAQQFPDLHSELNLSSLELGDSALYFCASSVGLAGFNEQFFGPGTRLTVL.